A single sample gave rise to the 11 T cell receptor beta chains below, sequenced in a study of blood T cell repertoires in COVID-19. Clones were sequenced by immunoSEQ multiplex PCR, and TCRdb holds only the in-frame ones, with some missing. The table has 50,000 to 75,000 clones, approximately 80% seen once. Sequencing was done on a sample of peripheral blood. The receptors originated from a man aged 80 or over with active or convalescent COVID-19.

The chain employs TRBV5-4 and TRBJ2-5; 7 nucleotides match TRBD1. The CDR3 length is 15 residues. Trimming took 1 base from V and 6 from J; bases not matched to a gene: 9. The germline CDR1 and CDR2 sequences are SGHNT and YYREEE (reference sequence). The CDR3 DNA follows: TGTGCCAGCAGCTTGTATGTCGGGACAGTAAAGACCCAGTACTTC. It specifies CASSLYVGTVKTQYF.

CDR3 sequence (DNA): TGTGCCAGCAGCTTGAGTAGCGGGGTCACCGGGGAGCTGTTTTTT. This encodes CASSLSSGVTGELFF. The chain uses TRBV11-2 and TRBJ2-2, with 8 bases matching TRBD2. There are 15 residues in the CDR3. V was pared by 3 bases and J by 4 bases, with 4 bases of the junction left unmatched. Germline V lookup: CDR1 SGHAT, CDR2 FQNNGV.

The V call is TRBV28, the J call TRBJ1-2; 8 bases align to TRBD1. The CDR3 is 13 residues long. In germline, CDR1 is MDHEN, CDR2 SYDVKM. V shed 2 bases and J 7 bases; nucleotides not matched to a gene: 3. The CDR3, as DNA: TGTGCCAGCAGTTTACAGGGGGCGCGTGGCTACACCTTC. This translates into CASSLQGARGYTF.

CDR3 residues: CASSLGGGLNTEAFF. As DNA, the CDR3 is TGCGCCAGCAGCCTGGGAGGGGGCTTGAACACTGAAGCTTTCTTT. The chain has TRBV5-1 and TRBJ1-1; 7 bases match TRBD1. After removal of 4 bases from V and 0 bases from J, the junction contained 6 bases not matched to a gene. The CDR3 is made up of 15 amino acids. Germline V lookup: CDR1 SGHRS, CDR2 YFSETQ. Looking up the rest from reference TRBV5-1 and TRBJ1-1 gives the full variable domain: KAGVTQTPRYLIKTRGQQVTLSCSPISGHRSVSWYQQTPGQGLQFLFEYFSETQRNKGNFPGRFSGRQFSNSRSEMNVSTLELGDSALYLCASSLGGGLNTEAFFGQGTRLTVV.

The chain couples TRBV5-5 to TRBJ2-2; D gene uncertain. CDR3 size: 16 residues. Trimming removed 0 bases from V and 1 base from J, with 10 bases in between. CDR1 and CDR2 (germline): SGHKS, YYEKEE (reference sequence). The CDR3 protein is CASSLVPRLNTGELFF. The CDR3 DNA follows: TGTGCCAGCAGCTTGGTCCCCAGACTGAACACCGGGGAGCTGTTTTTT. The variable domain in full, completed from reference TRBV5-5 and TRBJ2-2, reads DAGVTQSPTHLIKTRGQQVTLRCSPISGHKSVSWYQQVLGQGPQFIFQYYEKEERGRGNFPDRFSARQFPNYSSELNVNALLLGDSALYLCASSLVPRLNTGELFFGEGSRLTVL.

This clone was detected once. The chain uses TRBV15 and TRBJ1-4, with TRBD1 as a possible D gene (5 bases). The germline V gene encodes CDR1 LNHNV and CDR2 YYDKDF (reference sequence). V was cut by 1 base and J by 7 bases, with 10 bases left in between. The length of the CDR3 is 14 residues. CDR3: CATSRGKGSEKLFF. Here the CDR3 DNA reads TGTGCCACCAGCAGAGGGAAGGGGTCTGAAAAACTGTTTTTT.

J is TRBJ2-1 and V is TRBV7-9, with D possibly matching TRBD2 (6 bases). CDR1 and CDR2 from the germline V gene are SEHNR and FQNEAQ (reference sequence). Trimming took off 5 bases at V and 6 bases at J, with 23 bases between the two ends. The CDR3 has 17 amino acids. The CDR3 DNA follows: TGTGCCAGCAGCCAACGGATTTCGGGACTGCAGACCAATGAGCAGTTCTTC. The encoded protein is CASSQRISGLQTNEQFF.

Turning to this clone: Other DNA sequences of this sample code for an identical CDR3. This chain's CDR3 is CASSFRSGGDTDTQYF. DNA of the CDR3: TGTGCCAGCAGCTTTAGAAGCGGGGGCGATACAGATACGCAGTATTTT. The rearrangement joins TRBV5-4 to TRBJ2-3, with 8 bases aligning to TRBD2. In germline, CDR1 is SGHNT, CDR2 YYREEE (reference sequence). V lost 2 bases and J lost 3; bases outside the gene matches: 8. The CDR3 is made up of 16 amino acids.

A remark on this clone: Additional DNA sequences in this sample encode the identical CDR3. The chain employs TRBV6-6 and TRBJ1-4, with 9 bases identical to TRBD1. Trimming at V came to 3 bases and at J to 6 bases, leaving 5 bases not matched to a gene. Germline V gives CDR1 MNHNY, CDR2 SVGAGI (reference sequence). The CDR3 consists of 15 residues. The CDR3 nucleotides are TGTGCCAGCAGTTATCCGGGACAGGGAGATGAAAAACTGTTTTTT. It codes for CASSYPGQGDEKLFF.

CDR3: CASSFGQIYEQYF. The DNA of the CDR3 is TGTGCCAGCAGCTTTGGACAGATCTACGAGCAGTACTTC. J is TRBJ2-7 and V is TRBV7-2; possibly TRBD1 for D (6 bases). The CDR3 covers 13 residues. Trimming removed 3 bases from V and 3 bases from J, with 9 bases in between. Looked up from germline, CDR1 is SGHTA and CDR2 is FQGNSA.

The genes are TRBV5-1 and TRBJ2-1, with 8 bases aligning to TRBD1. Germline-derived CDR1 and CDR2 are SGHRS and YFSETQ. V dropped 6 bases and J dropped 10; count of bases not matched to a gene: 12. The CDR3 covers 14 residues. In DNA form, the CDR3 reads TGCGCCAGCACTGCTTCCTCGACAGGGGTGGAGCAGTTCTTC. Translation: CASTASSTGVEQFF.